The clone carrying this T cell receptor beta chain was seen a few times. The sample originates from a study of T cells in tumors after PD-1 blockade. Background on the study: Some patients also took daily vismodegib 150 mg during anti-PD-1 treatment.

Genomic DNA template from tumor biopsies or peripheral blood, about 616 ng to 6,500 ng input. Germline V lookup: CDR1 SEHNR, CDR2 FQNEAQ (reference sequence). There are 15 residues in the CDR3. The ends were cut back, 4 bases at V and 4 bases at J, with 15 bases in the middle. Libraries were prepared by immunoSEQ multiplex PCR; TCRdb keeps only in-frame clonotypes and omits some of them. Of 61,000 or so clones in the sample, roughly 75% were seen once. This chain joins TRBV7-9 and TRBJ2-3; D might be TRBD2 (6 bases). This TCR was recovered from a human donor with basal cell carcinoma. The specimen comprised PBMCs, sampled before anti-PD-1 treatment. The CDR3, as DNA: TGTGCCAGCAGCTCTAGCGCCGGGGCTTCAGATACGCAGTATTTT. This sequence encodes CASSSSAGASDTQYF.